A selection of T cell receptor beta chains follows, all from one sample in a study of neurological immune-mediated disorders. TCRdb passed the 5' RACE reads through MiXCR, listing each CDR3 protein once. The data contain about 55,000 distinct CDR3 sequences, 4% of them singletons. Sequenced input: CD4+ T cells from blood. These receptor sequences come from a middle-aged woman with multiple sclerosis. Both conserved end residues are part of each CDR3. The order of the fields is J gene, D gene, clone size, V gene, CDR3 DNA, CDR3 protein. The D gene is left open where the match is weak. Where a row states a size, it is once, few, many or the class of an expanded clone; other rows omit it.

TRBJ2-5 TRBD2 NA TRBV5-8 TGTGCCAGCAGCTTCATGACTAGCGGGGGGGCCATGGAAGAGACCCAGTACTTC CASSFMTSGGAMEETQYF
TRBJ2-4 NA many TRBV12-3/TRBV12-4 TGTGCCAGCAGTAAAGGGGGGGCGACCCCAGCCAAAAACATTCAGTACTTC CASSKGGATPAKNIQYF
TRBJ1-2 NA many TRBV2 TGTGCCAGCACCCGAACTATTGGGTATGGCTACACCTTC CASTRTIGYGYTF
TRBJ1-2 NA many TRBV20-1 TGCAGTGCTAGCTCCCAATCGGACATGCGCAGTTTTATATATGGCTACACCTTC CSASSQSDMRSFIYGYTF
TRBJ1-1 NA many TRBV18 TGTGCCAGCTCCTCCCTGACAGGGAACACTGAAGCTTTCTTT CASSSLTGNTEAFF
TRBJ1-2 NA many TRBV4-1 TGCGCCAGCAGCCAAGTTTCTTCTAACTATGGCTACACCTTC CASSQVSSNYGYTF
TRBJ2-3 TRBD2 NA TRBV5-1 TGCGCCACCAAAGCGGGGGTTAGCACAGATACGCAGTATTTT CATKAGVSTDTQYF
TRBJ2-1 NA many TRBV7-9 TGTGCCAGCAGCTTAAGCCAGGGCAATGAGCAGTTCTTC CASSLSQGNEQFF
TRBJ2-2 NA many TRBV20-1 TGCAGTGCTGGGCAGCTACGCGGGGGCTATCAAAACACCGGGGAGCTGTTTTTT CSAGQLRGGYQNTGELFF
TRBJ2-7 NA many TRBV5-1 TGCGCCAGCATGCCGGGACCCGGTTTCTACGAGCAGTACTTC CASMPGPGFYEQYF
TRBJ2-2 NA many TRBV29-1 TGCAGCGCCGAGGACTGGGTGGAGGACACCGGGGAGCTGTTTTTT CSAEDWVEDTGELFF
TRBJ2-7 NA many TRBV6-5 TGTGCCAGCAGAAGGGGAGGCCAGGGAAGCTCCTACGAGCAGTACTTC CASRRGGQGSSYEQYF
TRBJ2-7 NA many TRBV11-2 TGTGCCAGCAGCCTCGCGGCGGGGATCTACTACGAGCAGTACTTC CASSLAAGIYYEQYF
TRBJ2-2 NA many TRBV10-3 TGTGCCATCAGTACGAACACCGGGGAGCTGTTTTTT CAISTNTGELFF
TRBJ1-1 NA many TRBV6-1 TGTGCCAGCAGTGAACAGGGTATCATGAACACTGAAGCTTTCTTT CASSEQGIMNTEAFF
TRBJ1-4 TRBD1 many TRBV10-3 TGTGCCATCAGTGAGGCCTCTGGGACAGGCCCCTCTCTACTGTTTTTT CAISEASGTGPSLLFF
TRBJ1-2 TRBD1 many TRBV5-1 TGCGCCAGCAGCACCCCGACAGGGGATGGCTACACCTTC CASSTPTGDGYTF
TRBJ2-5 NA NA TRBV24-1 TGTGCCACCAATGATCCAGCCGGGGAGACCCAGTACTTC CATNDPAGETQYF
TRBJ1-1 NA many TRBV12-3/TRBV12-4 TGTGCCAGCAATTTATTTACAGGGAACACTGAAGCTTTCTTT CASNLFTGNTEAFF
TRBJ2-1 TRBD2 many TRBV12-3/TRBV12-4 TGTGCCAGCAGTCCCGGGACTAGCGGGGAAGATGAGCAGTTCTTC CASSPGTSGEDEQFF
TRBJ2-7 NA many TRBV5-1 TGCGCCAGCAGCTTGCGTACAGGACACGGCTACGAGCAGTACTTC CASSLRTGHGYEQYF
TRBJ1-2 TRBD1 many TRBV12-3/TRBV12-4 TGTGCCAGCAGTCCGCCGTTACGGGACAGGGCTTACGGCTACACCTTC CASSPPLRDRAYGYTF
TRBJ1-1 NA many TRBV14 TGTGCCAGCAGCCCACGGAGCATGAACACTGAAGCTTTCTTT CASSPRSMNTEAFF
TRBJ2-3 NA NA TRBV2 TGTGCCAGCAGCCGGGTAGATCCGTCGCAGTATTTT CASSRVDPSQYF